The clone carrying this T cell receptor (beta chain) was counted many times. The target antigen is unknown. This entry comes from a study of blood T cells in healthy people across ages. With a J-beta primer mix and a sample-barcoded 5' primer, a second PCR ran about 7 to 12 cycles. One entry per CDR3 protein results from TCRdb running MiXCR on the 5' RACE reads. The sample holds hundreds of thousands of distinct CDR3 sequences; more than 25% are singletons and the top ten take roughly 17%. Study outcomes and limitations: Diversity was higher, and naive CD4+ cells more numerous, in long-lived donors than in aged donors. CMV infection status of these donors was not known. Roughly linear declines in TCR beta diversity per million T cells occurred with age.

V dropped 5 bases and J dropped 0 bases, with 11 bases sitting between them. Per germline, CDR1 DFQATT and CDR2 SNEGSKA (reference sequence). The CDR3 is 15 residues long. The clonotype comes from a woman over 75 in good health. V gene TRBV20-1 combines with J gene TRBJ2-6, with D possibly matching TRBD1 (5 bases). Sequencing used blood. The CDR3 sequence is CSAATRDSGANVLTF. DNA for the CDR3: TGCAGTGCTGCAACCAGGGACTCTGGGGCCAACGTCCTGACTTTC.